This T cell receptor (beta chain) was obtained from a study of blood T cells in healthy people across ages. This CDR3 comprises 14 residues. Germline loops: CDR1 SGHVS, CDR2 FQNEAQ. Trimming stripped 6 bases from V and 0 bases from J, with 9 bases between. The table lists this clonotype with many counts. Next came a second PCR, run for about 7 to 11 cycles, which used a sample-barcoded 5' primer along with a J-beta primer mix. A template-switch adaptor that had 12 random nucleotides put a tag on each cDNA molecule. MiXCR, applied by TCRdb to the 5' RACE reads, yields one record per CDR3 protein. The top ten hold under 25% of the sample, which has around 1,900,000 distinct CDR3 sequences, roughly two fifths seen once. Each donor supplied around 9.9 milliliters of peripheral blood. Extraction of total RNA produced a minimum of 5 micrograms from each sample.

What was sequenced was blood. This chain links TRBV7-8 with TRBJ2-1, with a tentative D call TRBD2 (5 bases). This receptor was taken from a human donor in good health. CDR3 bases: TGTGCCAGCAGGGAGGCAGGCTCCTACAATGAGCAGTTCTTC. It specifies CASREAGSYNEQFF.